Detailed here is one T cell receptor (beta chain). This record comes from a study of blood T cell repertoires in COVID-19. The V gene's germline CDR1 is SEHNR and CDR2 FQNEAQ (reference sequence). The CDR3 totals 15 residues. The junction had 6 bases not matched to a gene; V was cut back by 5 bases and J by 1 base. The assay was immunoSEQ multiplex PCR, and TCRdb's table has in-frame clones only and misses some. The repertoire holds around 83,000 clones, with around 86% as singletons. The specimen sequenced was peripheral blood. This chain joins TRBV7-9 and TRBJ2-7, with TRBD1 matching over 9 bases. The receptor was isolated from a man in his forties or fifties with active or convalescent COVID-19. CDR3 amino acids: CASSPGQGRSYEQYF. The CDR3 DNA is TGTGCCAGCAGCCCGGGACAGGGAAGGTCCTACGAGCAGTACTTC. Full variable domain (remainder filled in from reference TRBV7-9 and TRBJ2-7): DTGVSQNPRHKITKRGQNVTFRCDPISEHNRLYWYRQTLGQGPEFLTYFQNEAQLEKSRLLSDRFSAERPKGSFSTLEIQRTEQGDSAMYLCASSPGQGRSYEQYFGPGTRLTVT.